The 26 T cell receptor beta chains below were found in one sample sequenced in a study of CD8 T cells in Susac syndrome. With random hexamers, roughly 0.5 to 1 ug RNA was reverse transcribed. TCRdb used MiXCR to reprocess the immunoSEQ multiplex PCR reads, holding one entry per CDR3 protein. Among more than 150,000 distinct CDR3 sequences listed, around 94% were seen once. The specimen was CD4+ T cells from PBMCs. These receptors all stem from a human donor in good health.

This chain joins TRBV29-1 and TRBJ2-3, with D unresolved. This CDR3 is 13 amino acids long. Germline CDR1 is SQVTM and CDR2 is ANQGSEA. V lost 4 bases and J 3 bases, leaving 11 bases between the germline ends. CDR3 amino acids: CSVGTRVTDTQYF. The DNA for the CDR3 is TGCAGCGTTGGGACCAGAGTAACAGATACGCAGTATTTT.

The chain employs TRBV5-1 and TRBJ2-7; D uncertain. CDR1 and CDR2 from the germline V gene are SGHRS and YFSETQ. CDR3 length: 14 residues. V gave up 1 base and J gave up 7 bases, with 15 bases separating them. The DNA of the CDR3 is TGCGCCAGCAGCTTGTCCCTAGTGTCCGGGGAGCAGTACTTC. This gives the protein CASSLSLVSGEQYF.

J is TRBJ1-1 and V is TRBV3-1; no definite D call. This CDR3 is 14 amino acids long. V gave up 1 base and J gave up 2 bases, with 8 bases separating them. Germline V gene data show CDR1 as LGHDT and CDR2 as YNNKEL (reference sequence). This CDR3 is CASSQALGNTEAFF. The DNA of the CDR3 is TGTGCCAGCAGCCAAGCTCTGGGAAACACTGAAGCTTTCTTT. The full variable domain, its missing parts supplied by reference TRBV3-1 and TRBJ1-1, is DTAVSQTPKYLVTQMGNDKSIKCEQNLGHDTMYWYKQDSKKFLKIMFSYNNKELIINETVPNRFSPKSPDKAHLNLHINSLELGDSAVYFCASSQALGNTEAFFGQGTRLTVV.

The chain couples TRBV3-1 to TRBJ1-6; unclear D gene. This CDR3 is 14 amino acids long. Germline V gives CDR1 LGHDT, CDR2 YNNKEL (reference sequence). Trimming took 0 bases from V and 10 from J, leaving 10 bases between them. CDR3 loop: CASSQEPIGSPLHF. The CDR3 DNA follows: TGTGCCAGCAGCCAAGAACCTATCGGGTCACCCCTCCACTTT.

The rearrangement joins TRBV18 to TRBJ2-5; D remains ambiguous. Trimming took off 2 bases at V and 3 bases at J, with 7 bases between the two ends. Germline V CDR1 and CDR2: KGHSH, LQKENI. The CDR3 is 13 residues long. The CDR3 protein is CASSPSQKETQYF. DNA for the CDR3: TGTGCCAGCTCACCAAGTCAGAAAGAGACCCAGTACTTC.

The chain has TRBV5-1 and TRBJ2-5, with D perhaps TRBD1 or TRBD2 (6 bases each). The V end was cut by 1 base, the J end by 4 bases, with 14 bases between. Germline CDR1 and CDR2: SGHRS and YFSETQ. The CDR3 contains 15 residues. As DNA, the CDR3 is TGCGCCAGCAGCTTGCAACCGGGGGCCCCAGAGACCCAGTACTTC. Amino acids: CASSLQPGAPETQYF.

The chain carries TRBV5-1 and TRBJ1-1; no definite D call. Germline lookup yields CDR1 SGHRS and CDR2 YFSETQ. The V and J ends lost 1 base and 4 bases respectively, with 11 bases between them. The CDR3 is made up of 14 amino acids. The DNA for the CDR3 is TGCGCCAGCAGCTTGAATTTGCGAGTCACTGAAGCTTTCTTT. Its translation is CASSLNLRVTEAFF.

The V call is TRBV12-3 or TRBV12-4, the J call TRBJ2-3; D is unclear. This CDR3 comprises 15 residues. Deletions cut 1 base from V and 1 base from J, with 9 bases between. The CDR3, as DNA: TGTGCCAGCAGTTTAGTTCCCGGCGGCACAGATACGCAGTATTTT. It translates to CASSLVPGGTDTQYF.

The chain combines TRBV3-1 with TRBJ1-6; D is ambiguous. V was clipped by 1 base and J by 6 bases, with 7 bases between them. Germline CDR1 reads LGHDT; CDR2 reads YNNKEL (reference sequence). The CDR3 length is 14 residues. The CDR3 DNA sequence: TGTGCCAGCAGCCAAGGGGTCTCTAATTCACCCCTCCACTTT. Amino acids: CASSQGVSNSPLHF.

The CDR3 sequence: CASSLSGPSGELFF. In DNA, the CDR3 is TGTGCCAGCAGTTTAAGCGGGCCCTCCGGGGAGCTGTTTTTT. The rearrangement joins TRBV12-3 or TRBV12-4 to TRBJ2-2, with D perhaps TRBD2 (6 bases). Trimming removed 2 bases at V and 6 bases at J, with 10 bases between. There are 14 residues in the CDR3.

This chain connects TRBV30 to TRBJ1-6; D not resolved. In germline, CDR1 is GTSNPN, CDR2 SVGIG (reference sequence). V gave up 5 bases and J gave up 14 bases, with 16 bases separating them. The CDR3 totals 12 residues. The CDR3 region is CAWSTPPPTLHF. As DNA, the CDR3 is TGTGCCTGGTCGACACCGCCCCCGACCCTCCACTTT.

This clonotype was seen more than once but under ten times. The chain carries TRBV15 and TRBJ2-3, with D perhaps matching TRBD2 (6 bases). This CDR3 has 16 amino acids. Trimming removed 0 bases at V and 3 bases at J, with 13 bases between. The germline gives CDR1 LNHNV, CDR2 YYDKDF (reference sequence). The CDR3 reads CATSRDGGAGTDTQYF. The CDR3 nucleotides read TGTGCCACCAGCAGAGATGGCGGGGCGGGTACAGATACGCAGTATTTT.

The rearrangement links TRBV7-9 to TRBJ2-5; the match to TRBD2 covers 11 bases. CDR1 is SEHNR and CDR2 is FQNEAQ in the germline V gene (reference sequence). Trimming cost V 4 bases and J 1 base; bases outside gene matches: 5. The CDR3 sequence is 16 residues long. The CDR3 bases are TGTGCCAGCAGCTCTCCTAGCGGGGGGTCCCAAGAGACCCAGTACTTC. It yields the protein CASSSPSGGSQETQYF. The full variable domain, completed using reference TRBV7-9 and TRBJ2-5, is DTGVSQNPRHKITKRGQNVTFRCDPISEHNRLYWYRQTLGQGPEFLTYFQNEAQLEKSRLLSDRFSAERPKGSFSTLEIQRTEQGDSAMYLCASSSPSGGSQETQYFGPGTRLLVL.

V usage is TRBV15 and J usage is TRBJ2-1, with D possibly matching TRBD2 (6 bases). The CDR3 extends over 14 amino acids. CDR1 is LNHNV, CDR2 YYDKDF, per germline (reference sequence). V was trimmed by 5 bases and J by 7 bases, leaving 15 bases between them. In DNA form, the CDR3 reads TGTGCCACCAGCTGGCCGGGAGCGGAAAATGAGCAGTTCTTC. Translated: CATSWPGAENEQFF.

The chain uses TRBV29-1 and TRBJ2-3; 8 bases agree with TRBD2. CDR3 length equals 14 residues. Germline V gene data show CDR1 as SQVTM and CDR2 as ANQGSEA. V shed 4 bases and J 2 bases; nucleotides not matched to a gene: 5. The CDR3 DNA reads as TGCAGCGTTGCGAAGCGGGGGACCACAGATACGCAGTATTTT. It specifies CSVAKRGTTDTQYF.

This chain uses TRBV24-1 with TRBJ2-2; tentatively, D is TRBD1 (6 bases). The germline V and J ends were trimmed by 9 bases and 0 bases, with 7 bases remaining between them. Germline V gene lookup returns CDR1 KGHDR and CDR2 SFDVKD. This CDR3 region has 13 residues. CDR3 coding DNA: TGTGCCACCGGGGACACGAACACCGGGGAGCTGTTTTTT. Translation: CATGDTNTGELFF.

This chain connects TRBV7-9 to TRBJ2-5; D remains unclear. V lost 5 bases and J lost 2, with 15 bases in between. From germline, CDR1 is SEHNR and CDR2 FQNEAQ (reference sequence). The CDR3 consists of 15 residues. The CDR3 is CASSPGHATQETQYF. The CDR3 coding sequence is TGTGCCAGCAGCCCGGGCCACGCCACGCAAGAGACCCAGTACTTC. Full variable domain (outside the CDR3, taken from reference TRBV7-9 and TRBJ2-5): DTGVSQNPRHKITKRGQNVTFRCDPISEHNRLYWYRQTLGQGPEFLTYFQNEAQLEKSRLLSDRFSAERPKGSFSTLEIQRTEQGDSAMYLCASSPGHATQETQYFGPGTRLLVL.

The genes are TRBV9 and TRBJ1-1; tentative D call: TRBD1 (5 bases). Deletions cut 0 bases from V and 4 bases from J, with 10 bases between. Germline V gives CDR1 SGDLS, CDR2 YYNGEE. CDR3 length: 14 residues. The CDR3 DNA follows: TGTGCCAGCAGCGTAGGGGACGTCCGCACTGAAGCTTTCTTT. The encoded protein is CASSVGDVRTEAFF.

The chain uses TRBV20-1 and TRBJ2-3; D is ambiguous. CDR3 size: 14 residues. Trimming stripped 6 bases from V and 4 bases from J, with 17 bases between. Germline lookup yields CDR1 DFQATT and CDR2 SNEGSKA (reference sequence). This chain's CDR3 is CSAPSGYRADTQYF. For the CDR3, the DNA is TGCAGTGCGCCGAGTGGTTATCGAGCAGATACGCAGTATTTT.

This chain connects TRBV20-1 to TRBJ2-2; 9 bases are shared with TRBD2. This CDR3 comprises 16 residues. The germline V gene has CDR1 DFQATT and CDR2 SNEGSKA (reference sequence). J lost 4 bases, V lost 6 bases, and 12 bases had no gene match. For the CDR3, the DNA is TGCAGTGCGGTCCCCGGGACTAGCAGGGTCACCGGGGAGCTGTTTTTT. Its protein is CSAVPGTSRVTGELFF.

V usage is TRBV9 and J usage is TRBJ2-5, with D uncertain. Germline CDR1 SGDLS, CDR2 YYNGEE. V lost 3 bases, J lost 0 bases, and 9 bases lay in between. CDR3 length: 14 residues. This CDR3 reads CASSDLGYQETQYF. The DNA for the CDR3 is TGTGCCAGCAGCGATCTGGGGTACCAAGAGACCCAGTACTTC.

The chain carries TRBV3-1 and TRBJ1-1; tentative D call: TRBD1 (5 bases). The CDR3 consists of 11 residues. V was cut by 11 bases and J by 4 bases, with 11 bases left in between. The V gene's germline CDR1 is LGHDT and CDR2 YNNKEL (reference sequence). CDR3 DNA: TGTGCCTCGGCCGGGGGCACTGAAGCTTTCTTT. It translates to CASAGGTEAFF.

The V and J genes are TRBV3-1 and TRBJ2-3, with D tentatively TRBD1 (6 bases). V was trimmed by 6 bases and J by 7 bases, leaving 8 bases between them. Germline V CDR1 and CDR2: LGHDT, YNNKEL (reference sequence). The CDR3 contains 11 residues. CDR3 sequence (DNA): TGTGCCAGCAGACAGGGAAATACGCAGTATTTT. It is translated as CASRQGNTQYF.

V and J are TRBV18 and TRBJ1-5, with D uncertain. Trimming stripped 0 bases from V and 2 bases from J, with 11 bases between. Germline V CDR1 and CDR2: KGHSH, LQKENI. CDR3 length equals 16 residues. The CDR3 nucleotides read TGTGCCAGCTCACCACCCCGGGCGGAGGGCAATCAGCCCCAGCATTTT. Translating gives CASSPPRAEGNQPQHF.

This chain links TRBV29-1 with TRBJ2-1; 8 nucleotides align to TRBD2. Germline-derived CDR1 and CDR2 are SQVTM and ANQGSEA. The CDR3 runs 12 residues. Germline trimming cut 5 bases from V and 9 bases from J; bases unmatched to any gene: 6. The DNA of the CDR3 is TGCAGCGTTCGAGCGGGGGTTTTTGAGCAGTTCTTC. Protein sequence: CSVRAGVFEQFF.

The chain links TRBV24-1 to TRBJ1-2; D is ambiguous. The V and J ends lost 4 bases and 7 bases respectively, with 9 bases between them. The CDR3 loop spans 12 amino acids. Germline V gives CDR1 KGHDR, CDR2 SFDVKD. The CDR3 here is CATSDTALGYTF. The CDR3 region has the DNA TGTGCCACCAGTGACACAGCACTTGGCTACACCTTC.